Following are 9 T cell receptor beta chains from one sample sequenced in a study of tumor and adjacent non-tumor tissue in lung cancer (dated by TCRdb to the late 2010s). RNA was isolated from bulk, unsorted tissue, and RNA quality was assessed with a NanoDrop ND-1000 and an Agilent 2100. The normal lung samples consisted of distant non-tumor tissue collected more than 3 cm from the tumor edge. Preparation of the library involved multiplex PCR. Sequencing was carried out with an Illumina HiSeq 2500. Following protocols modified from ARM-PCR, the researchers constructed TCRbeta libraries through three rounds of nested PCR with primers (Table S4). TCRdb reprocessed the public reads (quality trimming at Q25 with fastp, clone calling with MiXCR) and kept in-frame beta chains. Each record represents a unique CDR3 protein, reported with the most common genes and DNA among its rows. Here the sample has over 100,000 distinct CDR3 sequences; about 61% occur a single time. Jointly, the top ten make up roughly 19% of the sample.

Sequencing was carried out using distant non-tumor lung tissue. These receptors all come from a man in his sixties with non-small cell lung cancer.

V and J are TRBV4-3 and TRBJ2-7, with 7 bases aligning to TRBD2. The J segment lost 5 bases and the V segment lost 11 bases, leaving 27 bases of the junction unmatched. The V gene's germline CDR1 is LGHNA and CDR2 YSLEER. This CDR3 is built from 18 residues. The CDR3 bases are TGCGCCGTCAGCCAAGAGAGGGAGGGGTCCGCCCTAATCCACGAGCAGTACTTC. Translation: CAVSQEREGSALIHEQYF.

On this clonotype: No conserved phenylalanine or tryptophan is present at the end of the CDR3, so a read error is the likely explanation. V gene TRBV12-3 or TRBV12-4 combines with J gene TRBJ2-7; D is unresolved. This CDR3 region has 14 residues. The CDR3 is CTSSLVDTAYEQYL. The CDR3, as DNA: TGTACCAGCAGTTTAGTTGACACAGCCTACGAGCAGTACCTC.

This clonotype was seen only once. J is TRBJ1-1 and V is TRBV10-1, with no clear D. This CDR3 spans 15 amino acids. Trimming took off 4 bases at V and 1 base at J, with 13 bases between the two ends. In germline, CDR1 is WNHNN, CDR2 SYGVQD (reference sequence). CDR3 sequence reads: CASSVLSFPNTEAFF. CDR3 nucleotide sequence: TGCGCCAGCAGTGTGTTGAGTTTCCCGAACACTGAAGCTTTCTTT.

V gene TRBV20-1 combines with J gene TRBJ2-7, with 11 bases aligning to TRBD1. This CDR3 is 14 amino acids long. Germline CDR1 DFQATT, CDR2 SNEGSKA (reference sequence). The V and J ends lost 7 bases and 6 bases, in that order; junction bases with no gene match: 11. This chain's CDR3 is CSDSFGTGGLEQYF. The CDR3 DNA is TGCAGTGATAGTTTCGGGACAGGGGGTCTCGAGCAGTACTTC.

The V call is TRBV5-1, the J call TRBJ2-6; perhaps TRBD1 as D (6 bases). This CDR3 region has 17 residues. V was clipped by 1 base and J by 0 bases, with 11 bases between them. Germline V lookup: CDR1 SGHRS, CDR2 YFSETQ. CDR3 sequence: CASSLTGRRSGANVLTF. CDR3 nucleotide sequence: TGCGCCAGCAGCTTGACAGGGCGACGCTCTGGGGCCAACGTCCTGACTTTC.

Worth noting for this clonotype: The junction departs from the called germline gene at one end, perhaps through a read error. The gene calls are TRBV5-5 and TRBJ2-2, with D perhaps TRBD1 or TRBD2 (6 bases each). Germline CDR1 and CDR2: SGHKS and YYEKEE (reference sequence). This CDR3 has 15 residues. CDR3 protein: CTSSLWGAATGEVFF. CDR3 nucleotide sequence: TGTACCAGCAGCTTGTGGGGGGCAGCCACTGGGGAGGTGTTTTTT.

As concerns this clonotype: Given the absence of the conserved phenylalanine or tryptophan at the CDR3 end, a read error is likely. V gene TRBV5-5 combines with J gene TRBJ2-5; possibly TRBD1 or TRBD2 for D (5 bases each). The CDR3 consists of 14 residues. Germline CDR1 and CDR2: SGHKS and YYEKEE (reference sequence). CDR3 coding DNA: TGTGCCAGCAGTTTGGTTGGGGGTACAGCGACCCAGTACCTC. Amino acids: CASSLVGGTATQYL.

This clonotype has a single count. The junction departs from the called germline gene at one end, perhaps through a read error. The chain is built from TRBV4-1 and TRBJ2-3; tentative D call: TRBD2 (5 bases). CDR3 size: 17 residues. Germline CDR1 reads MGHRA; CDR2 reads YSYEKL. CDR3 protein: CASSQDYPGLTTDTQYF. The DNA for the CDR3 is TGCGCCAGCAGCCAAGATTACCCCGGGCTGACTACAGACACGCAGTATTTT.

This clonotype was recorded many times. The rearrangement links TRBV2 to TRBJ2-1; D gene ambiguous. CDR3 length: 14 residues. The germline CDR1 and CDR2 sequences are SNHLY and FYNNEI. V lost 6 bases and J 3 bases, leaving 12 bases between the germline ends. In DNA, the CDR3 is TGTGCCAGCAGACAAACGGGTTACTACAATGAGCAGTTCTTC. Translation: CASRQTGYYNEQFF. The whole variable domain, remainder taken from reference TRBV2 and TRBJ2-1, is EPEVTQTPSHQVTQMGQEVILRCVPISNHLYFYWYRQILGQKVEFLVSFYNNEISEKSEIFDDQFSVERPDGSNFTLKIRSTKLEDSAMYFCASRQTGYYNEQFFGPGTRLTVL.